This T cell receptor beta chain stems from a study of CD8 T cells in ankylosing spondylitis. The study, taken as a whole, reports: One TCR beta motif, made up of under ten highly homologous variants, appeared characteristic of ankylosing spondylitis blood. Before this, some motif variants had been reported in reactive arthritis synovial fluid and blood. Enrichment of disease-linked clones was reportedly significant in matched ankylosing spondylitis synovial fluid.

A quantitative 5'-RACE method, one with molecular barcodes, was used to make TCR beta libraries. MiXCR, applied by TCRdb to the 5' RACE reads, yields one record per CDR3 protein. The repertoire holds some 840,000 distinct CDR3 sequences, with approximately 12% as singletons. This clonotype has more than one count but fewer than ten. Its cognate antigen is unknown. The sample comprised blood, either unsorted or a sorted T cell fraction (not recorded which). The clonotype comes from a male donor with ankylosing spondylitis.

CDR3 nucleotide sequence: TGTGCCAGCAGCTTAGACGTGGGGAATTACGAGCAGTACTTC. As protein: CASSLDVGNYEQYF. The chain has TRBV7-8 and TRBJ2-7; D not certain. The V end was cut by 1 base, the J end by 4 bases, with 11 bases between. Germline V gene data show CDR1 as SGHVS and CDR2 as FQNEAQ. The CDR3 is 14 amino acids.